Presented here are 31 T cell receptor beta chains from one specimen sequenced in a study of neurological immune-mediated disorders. MiXCR, run by TCRdb on the 5' RACE reads, gives a single entry per CDR3 protein. Found here are 80,000 to 100,000 distinct CDR3 sequences, 3% to 4% of them singletons; the top ten hold approximately 2.9%. Sequencing was done on a sample of PBMCs. Receptors originate from a woman aged 45 to 65 with multiple sclerosis.

Ten or more counts support this clonotype. The rearrangement uses TRBV6-6 and TRBJ2-7; 7 bases align to TRBD1. Per the germline V gene, CDR1 is MNHNY and CDR2 is SVGAGI (reference sequence). CDR3 size: 13 residues. The V segment lost 10 bases and the J segment 7 bases; nucleotides outside the gene matches: 13. The CDR3 loop reads CATRARGGYEQYF. CDR3 DNA: TGTGCCACCAGGGCGCGAGGGGGCTATGAGCAGTACTTC.

Many counts were recorded for this clonotype. This chain connects TRBV20-1 to TRBJ2-3; TRBD2 is a possible D gene (6 bases). Germline CDR1 DFQATT, CDR2 SNEGSKA (reference sequence). CDR3 size: 14 residues. V dropped 0 bases and J dropped 4 bases, with 11 bases sitting between them. CDR3 nucleotide sequence: TGCAGTGCTAGAGATCGGGGGAAAGCAGATACGCAGTATTTT. It specifies CSARDRGKADTQYF.

This clonotype was counted ten times or more. The chain joins TRBV7-9 to TRBJ2-1, with a tentative D call TRBD2 (7 bases). The germline V and J ends were trimmed by 3 bases and 4 bases, with 25 bases remaining between them. Germline CDR1 and CDR2: SEHNR and FQNEAQ (reference sequence). The CDR3 extends over 19 amino acids. The CDR3 bases are TGTGCCAGCAGCTTTGGGTGGTCGGGGGGCCCACGAACTTACAATGAGCAGTTCTTC. This encodes CASSFGWSGGPRTYNEQFF.

This clonotype was detected many times. The chain combines TRBV5-1 with TRBJ2-2; no reliable D call. The CDR3 has 15 amino acids. The V and J ends lost 1 base and 6 bases respectively, with 13 bases between them. Germline V gene sequence: CDR1 SGHRS, CDR2 YFSETQ. The CDR3: CASSLTTPSPGELFF. The CDR3 region has the DNA TGCGCCAGCAGCTTGACTACCCCGTCTCCCGGGGAGCTGTTTTTT.

The sample holds many counts of this clonotype. The chain links TRBV4-3 to TRBJ1-4; the D gene is possibly TRBD1 (6 bases). The V end was cut by 1 base, the J end by 7 bases, with 19 bases between. There are 17 residues in the CDR3. CDR1 LGHNA and CDR2 YSLEER come from the germline V gene. CDR3 sequence reads: CASSQGPGGSESEKLFF. CDR3 DNA: TGCGCCAGCAGCCAAGGGCCCGGGGGCTCGGAGAGTGAAAAACTGTTTTTT.

The CDR3: CASSFIQGTGELFF. CDR3 sequence (DNA): TGTGCCAGCAGCTTTATTCAGGGCACCGGGGAGCTGTTTTTT. The chain employs TRBV11-2 and TRBJ2-2; D possibly corresponds to TRBD1 (5 bases). Trimming removed 3 bases from V and 4 bases from J, with 9 bases in between. Germline V gene data show CDR1 as SGHAT and CDR2 as FQNNGV. The CDR3 has 14 residues.

This clonotype has ten or more counts. The J gene is TRBJ1-2, the V gene TRBV7-2; D remains unclear. The ends were cut back, 5 bases at V and 0 bases at J, with 4 bases in the middle. Germline lookup yields CDR1 SGHTA and CDR2 FQGNSA. CDR3 size: 12 residues. The CDR3 spells CASSPTNYGYTF. CDR3 coding DNA: TGTGCCAGCAGCCCAACTAACTATGGCTACACCTTC. Supplemented by reference TRBV7-2 and TRBJ1-2, the full variable domain reads GAGVSQSPSNKVTEKGKDVELRCDPISGHTALYWYRQSLGQGLEFLIYFQGNSAPDKSGLPSDRFSAERTGGSVSTLTIQRTQQEDSAVYLCASSPTNYGYTFGSGTRLTVV.

This clonotype was seen ten or more times. The chain links TRBV20-1 to TRBJ2-5, with 7 bases aligning to TRBD1. The CDR3 consists of 13 residues. Trimming took 6 bases from V and 0 from J; bases not matched to a gene: 4. Germline V gene sequence: CDR1 DFQATT, CDR2 SNEGSKA (reference sequence). The CDR3 DNA is TGCAGTGCCCGGACAGGAAACCAAGAGACCCAGTACTTC. Encoded protein: CSARTGNQETQYF.

There are many counts of this clonotype. V and J are TRBV9 and TRBJ1-4, with unresolved D. Trimming removed 2 bases from V and 6 bases from J, with 11 bases in between. From germline, CDR1 is SGDLS and CDR2 YYNGEE. The CDR3 is 14 residues long. CDR3 bases: TGTGCCAGCAGCGTTGGGGTACAGCATGAAAAACTGTTTTTT. This sequence encodes CASSVGVQHEKLFF.

This clonotype was counted many times. The chain recombines TRBV6-4 with TRBJ1-2, with D possibly TRBD1 on 5 matching bases. This CDR3 region has 14 residues. V was shortened by 2 bases and J by 4 bases, with 11 bases between the two germline ends. The germline CDR1 and CDR2 sequences are MRHNA and SNTAGT. The CDR3: CASSDGALGYGYTF. The CDR3 DNA sequence: TGTGCCAGCAGTGACGGGGCGCTGGGCTATGGCTACACCTTC.

This clonotype was recorded a few times. This rearrangement joins TRBV4-3 to TRBJ1-4; weak D call: TRBD1 (6 bases). This CDR3 is 15 amino acids long. The germline CDR1 and CDR2 sequences are LGHNA and YSLEER. V shed 4 bases and J shed 8 bases, with 17 bases lying between them. The CDR3 loop is CASSPSGGAWEKLFF. The CDR3 region has the DNA TGCGCCAGCAGCCCTTCGGGGGGGGCCTGGGAAAAACTGTTTTTT.

In regard to this clonotype: This may be a read error: a much more frequent sequence differs by one nucleotide. V usage is TRBV6-5 and J usage is TRBJ1-1, with 7 nucleotides matching TRBD1. The CDR3 is 14 amino acids. The germline V gene encodes CDR1 MNHEY and CDR2 SVGAGI. The trim removed 3 bases at V and 4 bases at J, leaving 5 bases unmatched. The CDR3, as DNA: TGTGCCAGCAGTTATCGACCAGGGGGCACTGAAGCTTTCTTT. Its translation: CASSYRPGGTEAFF.

This clonotype was recorded many times. The chain links TRBV20-1 to TRBJ2-2, with D possibly matching TRBD2 (5 bases). V shed 5 bases and J shed 1 base, with 11 bases lying between them. The CDR3 totals 14 residues. The germline V gene encodes CDR1 DFQATT and CDR2 SNEGSKA (reference sequence). The CDR3 here is CSAPLGRNTGELFF. The CDR3 DNA reads as TGCAGTGCTCCGCTAGGGAGGAACACCGGGGAGCTGTTTTTT.

This clonotype has ten or more counts. The chain links TRBV3-1 to TRBJ1-1; weak D call: TRBD1 (6 bases). Trimming cost V 4 bases and J 5 bases, with 14 bases left between them. CDR3 length: 14 amino acids. Germline CDR1 LGHDT, CDR2 YNNKEL (reference sequence). Here the CDR3 reads CASSPQTGKTEAFF. In nucleotides, the CDR3 is TGTGCCAGCAGCCCCCAAACAGGGAAAACTGAAGCTTTCTTT.

There are many counts of this clonotype. J is TRBJ2-7 and V is TRBV3-1; 7 bases agree with TRBD2. V was pared by 4 bases and J by 2 bases, with 11 bases of the junction left unmatched. CDR3 size: 16 residues. CDR1 is LGHDT and CDR2 is YNNKEL in the germline V gene (reference sequence). CDR3 coding DNA: TGTGCCAGCAGCCGCCAAAGGGACTACGTACCCTACGAGCAGTACTTC. Its protein product is CASSRQRDYVPYEQYF.

This clonotype was seen many times. The chain employs TRBV6-2 or TRBV6-3 and TRBJ2-5; D is unclear. Trimming shortened V by 0 bases and J by 2 bases, and 4 bases separated the two germline ends. From germline, CDR1 is MNHEY and CDR2 SVGEGT. The CDR3 covers 13 residues. CDR3 residues: CASSYSWQETQYF. CDR3 DNA sequence: TGTGCCAGCAGTTACTCGTGGCAAGAGACCCAGTACTTC.

This clonotype was seen ten or more times. The chain carries TRBV27 and TRBJ1-3; a possible D gene is TRBD1 (6 bases). Germline V gene lookup returns CDR1 MNHEY and CDR2 SMNVEV (reference sequence). The CDR3 loop spans 14 amino acids. V shed 0 bases and J shed 4 bases, with 7 bases lying between them. The CDR3 coding sequence is TGTGCCAGCAGTTTATCCGACAGGGGAAACACCATATATTTT. Translating it yields CASSLSDRGNTIYF.

This clonotype was recorded many times. The chain is built from TRBV20-1 and TRBJ2-4; D is perhaps TRBD1 (6 bases). Germline lookup yields CDR1 DFQATT and CDR2 SNEGSKA (reference sequence). CDR3 size: 14 residues. The V gene lost 5 bases and the J gene lost 2 bases, with 13 bases spanning the gap. CDR3 DNA sequence: TGCAGTGCTCTCGATCAGGGGCCCAAAAACATTCAGTACTTC. This sequence encodes CSALDQGPKNIQYF.

The sample holds many counts of this clonotype. The rearrangement links TRBV25-1 to TRBJ1-1, with a possible D match to TRBD1 (6 bases). V lost 3 bases and J 5 bases, leaving 10 bases between the germline ends. The CDR3 sequence is 13 residues long. Germline V gene lookup returns CDR1 MGHDK and CDR2 SYGVNS. The CDR3 protein is CASSDQGWTEAFF. The DNA for the CDR3 is TGTGCCAGCAGTGATCAGGGGTGGACTGAAGCTTTCTTT. Filled out from reference TRBV25-1 and TRBJ1-1, the complete variable domain reads EADIYQTPRYLVIGTGKKITLECSQTMGHDKMYWYQQDPGMELHLIHYSYGVNSTEKGDLSSESTVSRIRTEHFPLTLESARPSHTSQYLCASSDQGWTEAFFGQGTRLTVV.

This clonotype was observed at least ten times. This chain links TRBV12-3 or TRBV12-4 with TRBJ2-3; 11 positions match TRBD2. There are 16 residues in the CDR3. The V and J ends lost 3 bases and 4 bases, in that order; junction bases with no gene match: 6. The CDR3 DNA reads TGTGCCAGCAGTTTGGGGGCTAGCGGGGGGCCAGATACGCAGTATTTT. Its protein is CASSLGASGGPDTQYF.

This clonotype was recorded many times. This sequence joins TRBV7-9 and TRBJ2-7; 9 nucleotides agree with TRBD1. The V gene's germline CDR1 is SEHNR and CDR2 FQNEAQ (reference sequence). Trimming took 10 bases from V and 7 from J; bases not matched to a gene: 14. The CDR3 sequence is 14 residues long. CDR3 DNA: TGTGCCATAGCCCCAACAGGGGGCAGGGGAGAGCAGTACTTC. Its translation: CAIAPTGGRGEQYF.

Many counts were recorded for this clonotype. V gene TRBV6-1 combines with J gene TRBJ2-5; 8 positions match TRBD2. The CDR3 extends over 16 amino acids. The ends lost 6 bases at V and 2 bases at J; junction bases unmatched: 11. Germline assignment: CDR1 MNHNS and CDR2 SASEGT. CDR3 sequence: CASSTLPGGRQETQYF. The CDR3 region has the DNA TGTGCCAGCAGCACCCTCCCGGGGGGGCGGCAAGAGACCCAGTACTTC.

This clonotype was counted at least ten times. The chain couples TRBV7-2 to TRBJ2-7, with 9 bases that match TRBD1. The CDR3 length is 16 residues. V lost 2 bases, J lost 2 bases, and 7 bases stayed unmatched. Germline assignment: CDR1 SGHTA and CDR2 FQGNSA. The CDR3 DNA reads as TGTGCCAGCAGCTTATCCACGACAGGGGGAACCTACGAGCAGTACTTC. As protein: CASSLSTTGGTYEQYF.

This clonotype was seen only a few times. A read error may explain this, as a much larger clone is one base away. This chain joins TRBV5-6 and TRBJ1-5, with D tentatively TRBD1 (5 bases). This CDR3 has 15 residues. Germline lookup yields CDR1 SGHDT and CDR2 YYEEEE. DNA for the CDR3: TGTACCAGCAGCATCGGAGGAGGGACCACCCAGCCCCAGCATTTT. Translating gives CTSSIGGGTTQPQHF.

This clonotype was detected ten times or more. This chain links TRBV10-3 with TRBJ2-1, with 9 positions matching TRBD2. The CDR3 is 16 residues long. V shed 3 bases and J 6 bases; nucleotides not matched to a gene: 9. CDR1 is ENHRY and CDR2 is SYGVKD in the germline V gene. The CDR3 DNA follows: TGTGCCATCAGTGACAAACCGGGACTAGCCTTCAATGAGCAGTTCTTC. This gives the protein CAISDKPGLAFNEQFF.

This clonotype was found many times. V gene TRBV15 combines with J gene TRBJ1-3; D call uncertain. Germline CDR1 and CDR2: LNHNV and YYDKDF (reference sequence). Trimming removed 0 bases at V and 4 bases at J, with 10 bases between. This CDR3 has 15 residues. The CDR3 region is CATSRDLGRGNTIYF. The CDR3 nucleotides are TGTGCCACCAGCAGAGATCTAGGAAGAGGAAACACCATATATTTT.

In its sample, this clonotype was seen many times. The CDR3 DNA follows: TGCAGCGTGGACACTAGCGGACTTCTTCATGAGCAGTTCTTC. Translated, it gives CSVDTSGLLHEQFF. The chain links TRBV29-1 to TRBJ2-1, with 8 bases fitting TRBD2. This CDR3 contains 14 residues. V gave up 6 bases and J gave up 8 bases; unmatched junction bases: 12. Germline loops: CDR1 SQVTM, CDR2 ANQGSEA.

Ten or more counts support this clonotype. This chain connects TRBV5-1 to TRBJ2-7; possibly TRBD2 for D (5 bases). CDR1 is SGHRS and CDR2 is YFSETQ in the germline V gene. Trimming stripped 0 bases from V and 3 bases from J, with 19 bases between. The CDR3 runs to 17 residues. The CDR3 reads CASSLVSAVGGGYEQYF. DNA of the CDR3: TGCGCCAGCAGCTTGGTTTCCGCTGTCGGAGGAGGCTACGAGCAGTACTTC.

This clonotype was seen at least ten times. The chain's CDR3 is CASSPRRGGPGVAGELFF. In DNA form, the CDR3 reads TGTGCCAGCAGCCCTCGGAGGGGGGGCCCGGGGGTTGCCGGGGAGCTGTTTTTT. The chain carries TRBV4-2 and TRBJ2-2; the D gene is possibly TRBD2 (7 bases). This CDR3 has 18 residues. Deletions cut 4 bases from V and 6 bases from J, with 24 bases between. The germline V gene has CDR1 LGHNA and CDR2 YNFKEQ.

This clonotype was counted many times. Relative to the germline gene, one junction end is altered; a read error may explain this. CDR3 in amino acids: CASSLVSVSGGSF. CDR3 DNA: TGCGCCAGCAGCTTGGTATCGGTGTCAGGAGGGTCCTTC. J is TRBJ2-5 and V is TRBV5-1; maybe TRBD2 (6 bases). Germline-derived CDR1 and CDR2 are SGHRS and YFSETQ. The CDR3 is 13 amino acids. Looking up the rest from reference TRBV5-1 and TRBJ2-5 gives the full variable domain: KAGVTQTPRYLIKTRGQQVTLSCSPISGHRSVSWYQQTPGQGLQFLFEYFSETQRNKGNFPGRFSGRQFSNSRSEMNVSTLELGDSALYLCASSLVSVSGGSFGPGTRLLVL.

In its sample, this clonotype was seen many times. The chain links TRBV7-2 to TRBJ2-7; D not certain. CDR1 and CDR2 (germline): SGHTA, FQGNSA. Trimming removed 0 bases at V and 6 bases at J, with 15 bases between. This CDR3 region has 15 residues. Here the CDR3 reads CASSLAPPPSGEQYF. The CDR3 coding sequence is TGTGCCAGCAGCTTAGCCCCGCCTCCCTCGGGCGAGCAGTACTTC.